These 6 T cell receptor beta chains share one sample of origin, sequenced in a study of cytomegalovirus exposure and HLA in healthy donors. Primers: 60 Vbeta forward and 13 Jbeta reverse. Using immunoSEQ multiplex PCR, the repertoire was profiled, and TCRdb retains in-frame clones only, with some absent. The sample consists of just over 65,000 clones, roughly four fifths of them appearing once. Source material: PBMCs. These TCRs come from a human donor in good health.

This clone appeared a few times. This chain joins TRBV19 and TRBJ2-3; TRBD1 might be the D (5 bases). This CDR3 contains 12 residues. Per germline, CDR1 LNHDA and CDR2 SQIVND (reference sequence). V lost 8 bases to trimming and J lost 6 bases, with 12 bases between them. The CDR3 sequence is CASGRKGDTQYF. As DNA, the CDR3 is TGTGCCAGTGGGCGCAAGGGGGATACGCAGTATTTT.

The chain recombines TRBV30 with TRBJ2-7, with TRBD1 matching over 9 bases. V dropped 3 bases and J dropped 3; count of bases not matched to a gene: 3. Germline CDR1 reads GTSNPN; CDR2 reads SVGIG (reference sequence). This CDR3 has 13 residues. Here the CDR3 reads CAWSQDRGYEQYF. CDR3 coding DNA: TGTGCCTGGAGCCAGGACAGGGGCTACGAGCAGTACTTC.

The V call is TRBV5-5, the J call TRBJ2-3, with a tentative D call TRBD2 (5 bases). The ends were cut back, 9 bases at V and 2 bases at J, with 10 bases in the middle. Germline V gene data show CDR1 as SGHKS and CDR2 as YYEKEE (reference sequence). The CDR3 consists of 12 residues. The CDR3 loop reads CATGLITDTQYF. The CDR3 region has the DNA TGTGCCACCGGACTTATCACAGATACGCAGTATTTT.

The chain recombines TRBV15 with TRBJ2-3; 8 bases are shared with TRBD1. V dropped 4 bases and J dropped 4; count of bases not matched to a gene: 10. Germline V gene data show CDR1 as LNHNV and CDR2 as YYDKDF (reference sequence). This CDR3 comprises 16 residues. The DNA for the CDR3 is TGTGCCACCAGCACGTGGCCAGGGGGCAACGCAGATACGCAGTATTTT. Protein product: CATSTWPGGNADTQYF.

The chain carries TRBV7-3 and TRBJ2-2; 10 bases match TRBD1. Germline V gene sequence: CDR1 SGHTA, CDR2 FQGTGA. This CDR3 has 15 amino acids. The ends lost 5 bases at V and 4 bases at J; junction bases unmatched: 4. CDR3 nucleotide sequence: TGTGCCAGCAGCCGTGACAGGGGGCGCACCGGGGAGCTGTTTTTT. Translated, it gives CASSRDRGRTGELFF.

The J gene is TRBJ2-2, the V gene TRBV5-4, with 10 bases identical to TRBD1. CDR3 length equals 19 residues. Trimming cost V 0 bases and J 3 bases; bases outside gene matches: 11. Germline V gives CDR1 SGHNT, CDR2 YYREEE (reference sequence). The CDR3: CASSLDWTGGNWDTGELFF. CDR3 sequence (DNA): TGTGCCAGCAGCTTGGACTGGACAGGGGGTAATTGGGACACCGGGGAGCTGTTTTTT.